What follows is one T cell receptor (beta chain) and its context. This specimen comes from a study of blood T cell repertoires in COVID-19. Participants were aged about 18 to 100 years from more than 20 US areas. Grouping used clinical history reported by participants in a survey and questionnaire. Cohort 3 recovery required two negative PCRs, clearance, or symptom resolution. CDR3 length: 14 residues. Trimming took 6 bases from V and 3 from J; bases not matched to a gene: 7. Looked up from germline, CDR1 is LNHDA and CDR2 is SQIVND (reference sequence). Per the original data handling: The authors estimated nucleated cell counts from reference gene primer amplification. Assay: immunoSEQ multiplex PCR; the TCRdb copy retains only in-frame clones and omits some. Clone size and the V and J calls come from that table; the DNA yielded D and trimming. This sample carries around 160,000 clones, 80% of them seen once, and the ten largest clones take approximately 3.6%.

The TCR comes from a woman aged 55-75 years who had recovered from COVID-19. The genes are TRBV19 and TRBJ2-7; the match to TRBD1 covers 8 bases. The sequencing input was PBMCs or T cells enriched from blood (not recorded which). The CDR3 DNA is TGTGCCAGTAGCGCCCGACAGGGGATCTACGAGCAGTACTTC. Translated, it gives CASSARQGIYEQYF.